The 30 T cell receptor beta chains in this list originate from one sample, sequenced in a study of shared clonotypes between healthy human individuals. TCRdb's copy holds only in-frame clones and misses some; the assay was immunoSEQ multiplex PCR. The sample yields about 110,000 clones, 68% seen once. Sample: memory CD8+ T cells sorted from blood. Subset described: CD45RO+ cells pooled with CCR7-negative TemRA cells. These receptors were collected from a woman under 40 in good health.

This clone has ten or more counts. The rearrangement joins TRBV6-6 to TRBJ2-1; possibly TRBD1 for D (6 bases). CDR3 length equals 11 residues. With 8 bases removed from V and 9 bases from J, the gap between germline ends came to 11 bases. Germline-derived CDR1 and CDR2 are MNHNY and SVGAGI (reference sequence). The CDR3 reads CASFARGEQFF. The CDR3 coding sequence is TGTGCCAGCTTCGCCAGGGGTGAGCAGTTCTTC.

The J gene is TRBJ2-7, the V gene TRBV2; D may correspond to TRBD1 or TRBD2 (5 bases each). V was clipped by 2 bases and J by 9 bases, with 20 bases between them. This CDR3 has 15 residues. Per the germline V gene, CDR1 is SNHLY and CDR2 is FYNNEI. The CDR3 DNA is TGTGCCAGCAGTGAATGGACGGGACGGGGTCTGGGGCAGTACTTC. Translating gives CASSEWTGRGLGQYF.

The chain combines TRBV29-1 with TRBJ1-1; D gene unclear. The CDR3 consists of 13 residues. Germline CDR1 is SQVTM and CDR2 is ANQGSEA. Trimming stripped 0 bases from V and 6 bases from J, with 11 bases between. The CDR3 DNA reads TGCAGCGTTGAAGATCTTCTCGACGCTGAAGCTTTCTTT. Encoded protein: CSVEDLLDAEAFF.

The rearrangement uses TRBV6-4 and TRBJ2-2; D is perhaps TRBD2 (5 bases). Germline V gene data show CDR1 as MRHNA and CDR2 as SNTAGT. The V gene lost 7 bases and the J gene lost 2 bases, with 11 bases spanning the gap. This CDR3 region has 14 residues. This chain's CDR3 is CASKASRNTGELFF. The CDR3 region has the DNA TGTGCCAGCAAGGCTAGCAGAAACACCGGGGAGCTGTTTTTT.

This clone was seen repeatedly, ten times or more. The chain combines TRBV13 with TRBJ2-1, with D maybe TRBD2 (5 bases). The CDR3 has 13 residues. Germline CDR1 PRHDT, CDR2 FYEKMQ (reference sequence). V was cut by 1 base and J by 4 bases, with 5 bases left in between. The CDR3 loop is CASSLERYNEQFF. The DNA for the CDR3 is TGTGCCAGCAGCTTAGAGCGGTACAATGAGCAGTTCTTC.

The V call is TRBV6-6, the J call TRBJ1-1, with D uncertain. Trimming stripped 2 bases from V and 2 bases from J, with 12 bases between. The germline gives CDR1 MNHNY, CDR2 SVGAGI (reference sequence). The CDR3 is 15 residues long. The CDR3 reads CASSYRRKGNTEAFF. CDR3 bases: TGTGCCAGCAGTTACCGGAGAAAGGGAAACACTGAAGCTTTCTTT.

The chain is built from TRBV6-6 and TRBJ2-1, with 10 bases aligning to TRBD2. Trimming cost V 5 bases and J 4 bases; bases outside gene matches: 8. Per germline, CDR1 MNHNY and CDR2 SVGAGI (reference sequence). CDR3 length: 16 amino acids. CDR3 sequence: CASSRLAGVRYNEQFF. The CDR3 DNA follows: TGTGCCAGCAGTAGGCTAGCGGGAGTACGGTACAATGAGCAGTTCTTC.

The rearrangement uses TRBV13 and TRBJ2-7, with a possible D match to TRBD1 (5 bases). The germline CDR1 and CDR2 sequences are PRHDT and FYEKMQ (reference sequence). CDR3 size: 14 residues. Trimming removed 0 bases at V and 1 base at J, with 7 bases between. CDR3 sequence: CASSLGGLSYEQYF. The CDR3 region has the DNA TGTGCCAGCAGCTTAGGGGGGCTGTCCTACGAGCAGTACTTC.

CDR3 protein: CASSFLGLDSYNEQFF. CDR3 in DNA: TGTGCCAGCAGTTTCCTCGGACTGGACTCCTACAATGAGCAGTTCTTC. The V and J genes are TRBV27 and TRBJ2-1; possible D gene TRBD2, 5 bases. CDR3 length: 16 amino acids. Germline loops: CDR1 MNHEY, CDR2 SMNVEV (reference sequence). With 3 bases removed from V and 0 bases from J, the gap between germline ends came to 12 bases.

The V and J genes are TRBV5-4 and TRBJ2-7; 10 positions match TRBD1. The CDR3 sequence is 14 residues long. Germline values: CDR1 SGHNT, CDR2 YYREEE (reference sequence). The V segment lost 4 bases and the J segment 6 bases; nucleotides outside the gene matches: 7. The CDR3 protein is CASSGDRGFSEQYF. CDR3 DNA: TGTGCCAGCAGCGGGGACAGGGGCTTTTCCGAGCAGTACTTC.

The rearrangement joins TRBV5-1 to TRBJ2-7, with 8 bases lining up with TRBD1. Germline loops: CDR1 SGHRS, CDR2 YFSETQ. With V trimmed by 0 bases and J by 1 base, 6 bases remained unmatched. The CDR3 contains 16 residues. The CDR3 region has the DNA TGCGCCAGCAGCTTGGAGGGCAGGGGGCCTTCCTACGAGCAGTACTTC. It yields the protein CASSLEGRGPSYEQYF.

As for this clone: The same CDR3 arises from other DNA sequences in this sample as well. The rearrangement joins TRBV7-9 to TRBJ1-1; D is unclear. There are 13 residues in the CDR3. Germline V CDR1 and CDR2: SEHNR, FQNEAQ (reference sequence). The V gene lost 3 bases and the J gene lost 1 base, with 6 bases spanning the gap. DNA of the CDR3: TGTGCCAGCAGCTTTGAGGGGAACACTGAAGCTTTCTTT. It codes for CASSFEGNTEAFF.

This clone was recorded a few times. The chain uses TRBV19 and TRBJ2-5; the D call may be TRBD1 or TRBD2 (5 bases each). Germline loops: CDR1 LNHDA, CDR2 SQIVND (reference sequence). Trimming took 1 base from V and 7 from J, leaving 10 bases between them. The CDR3 has 13 amino acids. CDR3 in amino acids: CASSIAGAGTQYF. CDR3 nucleotides: TGTGCCAGTAGTATAGCTGGGGCGGGGACCCAGTACTTC. The whole variable domain, remainder taken from reference TRBV19 and TRBJ2-5, is DGGITQSPKYLFRKEGQNVTLSCEQNLNHDAMYWYRQDPGQGLRLIYYSQIVNDFQKGDIAEGYSVSREKKESFPLTVTSAQKNPTAFYLCASSIAGAGTQYFGPGTRLLVL.

This sequence joins TRBV7-8 and TRBJ2-5; perhaps TRBD1 as D (5 bases). Germline assignment: CDR1 SGHVS and CDR2 FQNEAQ. V was pared by 1 base and J by 5 bases, with 14 bases between. The CDR3 consists of 15 residues. This CDR3 is CASSLVPLRAETQYF. As DNA, the CDR3 is TGTGCCAGCAGCTTAGTCCCCCTCAGGGCGGAGACCCAGTACTTC.

This clone was detected once. The genes are TRBV13 and TRBJ2-6; no reliable D call. Trimming removed 5 bases from V and 0 bases from J, with 17 bases in between. The CDR3 length is 18 residues. Germline-derived CDR1 and CDR2 are PRHDT and FYEKMQ (reference sequence). The CDR3 region has the DNA TGTGCCAGCAGCCTCACCCAGAGACGGCTCTCTGGGGCCAACGTCCTGACTTTC. Its translation is CASSLTQRRLSGANVLTF.

The genes are TRBV25-1 and TRBJ1-4; perhaps TRBD1 as D (6 bases). V lost 10 bases and J lost 0, with 15 bases in between. Germline V gene sequence: CDR1 MGHDK, CDR2 SYGVNS. The CDR3 covers 15 residues. Here the CDR3 reads CATAPAGATNEKLFF. The CDR3 region has the DNA TGTGCCACGGCCCCGGCAGGGGCAACTAATGAAAAACTGTTTTTT.

This rearrangement joins TRBV9 to TRBJ1-2; D possibly corresponds to TRBD1 (5 bases). There are 12 residues in the CDR3. Trimming left V 8 bases short and J 4 bases short, with 12 bases between. Germline CDR1 is SGDLS and CDR2 is YYNGEE. CDR3 DNA: TGTGCCAGTTCTGGGACCGTCTATGGCTACACCTTC. It codes for CASSGTVYGYTF.

This clone was picked up many times. This chain links TRBV9 with TRBJ2-3, with unresolved D. This CDR3 spans 14 amino acids. The ends were cut back, 1 base at V and 0 bases at J, with 6 bases in the middle. In germline, CDR1 is SGDLS, CDR2 YYNGEE. The CDR3 nucleotides read TGTGCCAGCAGCGTAAGTAGCAGCACAGATACGCAGTATTTT. This sequence encodes CASSVSSSTDTQYF.

The chain employs TRBV2 and TRBJ1-5; TRBD1 is a possible D gene (6 bases). The length of the CDR3 is 18 residues. V dropped 0 bases and J dropped 3 bases, with 18 bases sitting between them. Per the germline V gene, CDR1 is SNHLY and CDR2 is FYNNEI. The CDR3 spells CASSEARRLRGNNQPQHF. The CDR3 DNA is TGTGCCAGCAGTGAAGCTAGACGGCTCAGGGGAAACAATCAGCCCCAGCATTTT.

The chain joins TRBV4-1 to TRBJ2-3; TRBD2 matches 12 bases. CDR3 length: 16 residues. The germline gives CDR1 MGHRA, CDR2 YSYEKL. With 2 bases clipped from V and 7 bases from J, the junction kept 7 bases outside the gene matches. CDR3 nucleotide sequence: TGCGCCAGCAGCCAACCGACTAGCGGGAGACGAAATACGCAGTATTTT. It codes for CASSQPTSGRRNTQYF.

V usage is TRBV6-1 and J usage is TRBJ2-3; D possibly corresponds to TRBD2 (6 bases). The CDR3 sequence is 16 residues long. The V gene's germline CDR1 is MNHNS and CDR2 SASEGT. V lost 4 bases to trimming and J lost 5 bases, with 19 bases between them. CDR3 protein: CASSGGPIGRLDTQYF. DNA of the CDR3: TGTGCCAGCAGTGGAGGACCGATCGGGAGACTAGATACGCAGTATTTT.

CDR3 DNA: TGTGCCAGCAGTTTCCACCCCAAATTTACAGATACGCAGTATTTT. It translates to CASSFHPKFTDTQYF. This sequence joins TRBV27 and TRBJ2-3; D unresolved. Germline values: CDR1 MNHEY, CDR2 SMNVEV (reference sequence). V lost 3 bases and J lost 3, with 13 bases in between. The CDR3 extends over 15 amino acids.

The chain uses TRBV19 and TRBJ2-7; the D is unclear. The CDR3 length is 13 residues. Germline values: CDR1 LNHDA, CDR2 SQIVND (reference sequence). V was trimmed by 3 bases and J by 4 bases, leaving 10 bases between them. CDR3 DNA: TGTGCCAGTAGTATGGTAGATGGTTACGAGCAGTACTTC. It is translated as CASSMVDGYEQYF.

The chain links TRBV6-1 to TRBJ2-1; the D gene is possibly TRBD1 (5 bases). This CDR3 has 16 residues. Germline V CDR1 and CDR2: MNHNS, SASEGT. With 2 bases removed from V and 6 bases from J, the gap between germline ends came to 17 bases. The CDR3 coding sequence is TGTGCCAGCAGTGAAAGGGGTAGGGCTTTGGGCAATGAGCAGTTCTTC. This translates into CASSERGRALGNEQFF.

The chain carries TRBV10-3 and TRBJ1-2; 8 nucleotides agree with TRBD1. The CDR3 has 12 residues. Unmatched junction bases numbered 5, after V lost 6 bases and J lost 8 bases. CDR1 and CDR2 (germline): ENHRY, SYGVKD. The CDR3 region has the DNA TGTGCCATCAGGGACAGGGACAAAGGCTACACCTTC. As protein: CAIRDRDKGYTF.

V usage is TRBV19 and J usage is TRBJ2-7; the match to TRBD1 covers 8 bases. Germline-derived CDR1 and CDR2 are LNHDA and SQIVND (reference sequence). Germline trimming cut 8 bases from V and 2 bases from J; bases unmatched to any gene: 8. The CDR3 length is 14 residues. The DNA of the CDR3 is TGTGCCAGTGCCAAGGGACAGGTCGCCTACGAGCAGTACTTC. Protein: CASAKGQVAYEQYF.

This chain links TRBV7-8 with TRBJ2-7; D gene unclear. Trimming pared 2 bases from V and 4 bases from J, leaving 9 bases between. Germline CDR1 SGHVS, CDR2 FQNEAQ. This CDR3 spans 13 amino acids. This chain's CDR3 is CASSLLLAYEQYF. For the CDR3, the DNA is TGTGCCAGCAGCTTACTGTTAGCTTACGAGCAGTACTTC.

This clone was seen many times. The chain carries TRBV9 and TRBJ2-3, with 10 bases lining up with TRBD2. The V gene's germline CDR1 is SGDLS and CDR2 YYNGEE. The CDR3 runs to 16 residues. Germline trimming cut 3 bases from V and 6 bases from J; bases unmatched to any gene: 10. CDR3 loop: CASSADPGLATDTQYF. The CDR3 nucleotides read TGTGCCAGCAGCGCAGACCCGGGACTAGCGACCGATACGCAGTATTTT.

The gene calls are TRBV7-2 and TRBJ1-2, with 8 bases identical to TRBD1. From germline, CDR1 is SGHTA and CDR2 FQGNSA. The CDR3 has 15 amino acids. After removal of 1 base from V and 2 bases from J, the junction contained 3 bases not matched to a gene. The CDR3 DNA reads TGTGCCAGCAGCTTAGTTACAGGGGGGAACTATGGCTACACCTTC. Its translation: CASSLVTGGNYGYTF.

At least ten counts were recorded for this clone. This chain links TRBV2 with TRBJ2-1, with 15 bases identical to TRBD2. The germline V gene has CDR1 SNHLY and CDR2 FYNNEI. V dropped 4 bases and J dropped 9; count of bases not matched to a gene: 4. The CDR3 is 15 amino acids. The CDR3 DNA follows: TGTGCCAGCAGTGGGACTAGCGGGAGGGTGAGTGAGCAGTTCTTC. It translates to CASSGTSGRVSEQFF.